A selection of T cell receptor beta chains follows, all from one sample in a study of graft-versus-host responses after intestinal transplantation. The data were produced by immunoSEQ multiplex PCR, yet TCRdb's version contains in-frame clones alone and is incomplete. This table has around 100,000 clones, roughly 84% appearing once. These receptors are not linked to any known antigen. Source: unstimulated CD4+ T cells sorted from spleen or lymph node cells, taken before transplant. These receptor sequences come from a human donor who was the organ donor for an intestinal transplant. Each CDR3 is given with its conserved first and last residue. A D gene is named only where the DNA matches it firmly. Clone sizes are given selectively: once, few, many, or a class where the clone is expanded.

clone_size: .; j_call: TRBJ1-5; v_call: TRBV28; d_call: TRBD1; cdr3_nt: TGTGCCAGCAGCTTGGTGACAGGGGTTTATCAGCCCCAGCATTTT; cdr3_aa: CASSLVTGVYQPQHF
clone_size: few; j_call: TRBJ2-3; v_call: TRBV30; d_call: TRBD2; cdr3_nt: TGTGCCTGGAGCTTGGGACTAGCGGGGAGCACAGATACGCAGTATTTT; cdr3_aa: CAWSLGLAGSTDTQYF
clone_size: .; j_call: TRBJ2-3; v_call: TRBV19; d_call: .; cdr3_nt: TGTGCCAGTAGTATTTCCGCTAGCACAGATACGCAGTATTTT; cdr3_aa: CASSISASTDTQYF
clone_size: .; j_call: TRBJ2-1; v_call: TRBV5-1; d_call: TRBD2; cdr3_nt: TGCGCCAGCAGCTTGGGAGGGGTAGCGGGGGTAAATGAGCAGTTCTTC; cdr3_aa: CASSLGGVAGVNEQFF
clone_size: .; j_call: TRBJ1-3; v_call: TRBV9; d_call: TRBD1; cdr3_nt: TGTGCCAGCAGCCCAAGGGGACAGTCTTCTGGAAACACCATATATTTT; cdr3_aa: CASSPRGQSSGNTIYF
clone_size: once; j_call: TRBJ1-5; v_call: TRBV15; d_call: TRBD1; cdr3_nt: TGTGCCACCAGCCGACAGGACAGGGGACATAGCAATCAGCCCCAGCATTTT; cdr3_aa: CATSRQDRGHSNQPQHF
clone_size: .; j_call: TRBJ2-3; v_call: TRBV25-1; d_call: .; cdr3_nt: TGTGCCAGCAGTGAATATGGTATTAGCACAGATACGCAGTATTTT; cdr3_aa: CASSEYGISTDTQYF
clone_size: .; j_call: TRBJ1-6; v_call: TRBV9; d_call: .; cdr3_nt: TGTGCCAGCAGCGCCAGGGGAGGTGTTGGGGAATATTCACCCCTCCACTTT; cdr3_aa: CASSARGGVGEYSPLHF
clone_size: few; j_call: TRBJ2-6; v_call: TRBV7-3; d_call: TRBD2; cdr3_nt: TGTGCCAGCAGCTTAGCGGGGGGTTTCTCTGGGGCCAACGTCCTGACTTTC; cdr3_aa: CASSLAGGFSGANVLTF
clone_size: .; j_call: TRBJ2-7; v_call: TRBV28; d_call: TRBD1; cdr3_nt: TGTGCCAGCAGTATACAGGGGGCGCTTTACGAGCAGTACTTC; cdr3_aa: CASSIQGALYEQYF
clone_size: .; j_call: TRBJ2-3; v_call: TRBV5-4; d_call: .; cdr3_nt: TGTGCCAGCAGCTTGGTCTTAACGGGGGAAACAGATACGCAGTATTTT; cdr3_aa: CASSLVLTGETDTQYF
clone_size: .; j_call: TRBJ1-3; v_call: TRBV9; d_call: TRBD1; cdr3_nt: TGTGCCAGCAGCCCCCGGTGGGGACAGGGTCAAAACACCATATATTTT; cdr3_aa: CASSPRWGQGQNTIYF
clone_size: .; j_call: TRBJ1-4; v_call: TRBV27; d_call: .; cdr3_nt: TGTGCCAGCAGTTCGAGGAACCCGGGGGAAAAACTGTTTTTT; cdr3_aa: CASSSRNPGEKLFF
clone_size: .; j_call: TRBJ2-1; v_call: TRBV10-3; d_call: TRBD2; cdr3_nt: TGTGCCATCAGTGAGTCAGGACTAGCGGGACCCCTCAACGAGCAGTTCTTC; cdr3_aa: CAISESGLAGPLNEQFF
clone_size: .; j_call: TRBJ1-4; v_call: TRBV5-6; d_call: .; cdr3_nt: TGTGCCAGCAGCTTAGCGGGACGGACAACTAATGAAAAACTGTTTTTT; cdr3_aa: CASSLAGRTTNEKLFF
clone_size: once; j_call: TRBJ2-4; v_call: TRBV30; d_call: .; cdr3_nt: TGTGCCTGGAGTTCTTTAGCCAAAAACATTCAGTACTTC; cdr3_aa: CAWSSLAKNIQYF
clone_size: .; j_call: TRBJ1-2; v_call: TRBV5-4; d_call: .; cdr3_nt: TGTGCCAGCAGCCCCTCAATTTCGGCCCCCGAAGGCTACACCTTC; cdr3_aa: CASSPSISAPEGYTF
clone_size: .; j_call: TRBJ2-7; v_call: TRBV5-5; d_call: TRBD1; cdr3_nt: TGTGCCAGCAGCTCCGGGACAGGGGACTACGAGCAGTACTTC; cdr3_aa: CASSSGTGDYEQYF
clone_size: .; j_call: TRBJ1-4; v_call: TRBV14; d_call: .; cdr3_nt: TGTGCCAGCAGCCAAGTTCAAGGGGTCAATGAAAAACTGTTTTTT; cdr3_aa: CASSQVQGVNEKLFF
clone_size: .; j_call: TRBJ2-2; v_call: TRBV14; d_call: TRBD2; cdr3_nt: TGTGCCAGCAGCTACAGGGTAGCGGGGAACGTATTCGGGGAGCTGTTTTTT; cdr3_aa: CASSYRVAGNVFGELFF
clone_size: .; j_call: TRBJ2-5; v_call: TRBV4-2; d_call: .; cdr3_nt: TGTGCCAGCAGCCAAGAAAGGCGATTACAAGAGACCCAGTACTTC; cdr3_aa: CASSQERRLQETQYF